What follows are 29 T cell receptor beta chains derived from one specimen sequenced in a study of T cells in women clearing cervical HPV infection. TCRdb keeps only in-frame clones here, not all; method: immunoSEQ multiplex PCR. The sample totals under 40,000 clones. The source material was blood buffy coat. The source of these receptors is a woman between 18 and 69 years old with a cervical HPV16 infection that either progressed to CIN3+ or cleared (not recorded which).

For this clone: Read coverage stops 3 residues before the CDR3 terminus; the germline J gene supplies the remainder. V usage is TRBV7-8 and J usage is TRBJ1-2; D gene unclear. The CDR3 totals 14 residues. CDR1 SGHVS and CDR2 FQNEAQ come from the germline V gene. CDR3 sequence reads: CASSLLVAGDTYTF. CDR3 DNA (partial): TGTGCCAGCAGCTTATTGGTAGCGGGAGATACC.

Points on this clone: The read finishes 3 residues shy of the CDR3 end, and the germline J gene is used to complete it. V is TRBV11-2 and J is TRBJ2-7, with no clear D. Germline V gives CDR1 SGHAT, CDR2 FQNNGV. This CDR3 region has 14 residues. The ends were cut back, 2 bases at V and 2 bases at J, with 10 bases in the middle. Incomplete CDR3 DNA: TGTGCCAGCAGCTTAAACTCCCTTACCTACGAG. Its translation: CASSLNSLTYE. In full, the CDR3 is CASSLNSLTYEQYF. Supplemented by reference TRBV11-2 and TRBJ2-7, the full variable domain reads EAGVAQSPRYKIIEKRQSVAFWCNPISGHATLYWYQQILGQGPKLLIQFQNNGVVDDSQLPKDRFSAERLKGVDSTLKIQPAKLEDSAVYLCASSLNSLTYEQYFGPGTRLTVT.

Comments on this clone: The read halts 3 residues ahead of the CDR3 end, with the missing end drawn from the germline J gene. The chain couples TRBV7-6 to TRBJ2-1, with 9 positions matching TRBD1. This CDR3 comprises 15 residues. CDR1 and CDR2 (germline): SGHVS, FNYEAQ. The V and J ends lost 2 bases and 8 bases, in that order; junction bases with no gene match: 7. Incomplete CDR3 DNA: TGTGCCAGCAGCTTAATGGGACAGGGAATCCATGAG. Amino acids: CASSLMGQGIHE. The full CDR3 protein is CASSLMGQGIHEQFF.

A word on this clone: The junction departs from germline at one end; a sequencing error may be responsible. The sequenced part of the CDR3 DNA is TGCGCCAGCAGCCAAGAGGGGGGACAGTACTACGAG. It translates to CASSQEGGQYYE. In full, the CDR3 reads CASSQEGGQYYEQYF. The chain uses TRBV4-2 and TRBJ2-7; a possible D gene is TRBD1 (7 bases). The read ends 3 residues before the CDR3 terminus; that terminus is restored from the germline J gene. CDR1 LGHNA and CDR2 YNFKEQ come from the germline V gene. This CDR3 spans 15 amino acids.

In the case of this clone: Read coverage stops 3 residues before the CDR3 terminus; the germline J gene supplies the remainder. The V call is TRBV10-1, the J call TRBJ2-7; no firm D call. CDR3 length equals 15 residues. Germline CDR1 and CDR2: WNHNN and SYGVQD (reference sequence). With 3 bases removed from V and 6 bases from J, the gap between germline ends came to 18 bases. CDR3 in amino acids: CASSDTTPRDGEQYF. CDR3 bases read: TGCGCCAGCAGTGATACGACTCCCCGCGACGGCGAG.

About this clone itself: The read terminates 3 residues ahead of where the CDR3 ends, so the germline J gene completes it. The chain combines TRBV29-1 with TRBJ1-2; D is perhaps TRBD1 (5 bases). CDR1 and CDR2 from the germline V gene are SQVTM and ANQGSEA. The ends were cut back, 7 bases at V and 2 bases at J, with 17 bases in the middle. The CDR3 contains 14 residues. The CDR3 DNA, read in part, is TGCAGCGCTGTCAGGGATCTGGGGAACTATGGC. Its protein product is CSAVRDLGNYG. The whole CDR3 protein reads CSAVRDLGNYGYTF. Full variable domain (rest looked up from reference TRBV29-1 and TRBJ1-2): SAVISQKPSRDICQRGTSLTIQCQVDSQVTMMFWYRQQPGQSLTLIATANQGSEATYESGFVIDKFPISRPNLTFSTLTVSNMSPEDSSIYLCSAVRDLGNYGYTFGSGTRLTVV.

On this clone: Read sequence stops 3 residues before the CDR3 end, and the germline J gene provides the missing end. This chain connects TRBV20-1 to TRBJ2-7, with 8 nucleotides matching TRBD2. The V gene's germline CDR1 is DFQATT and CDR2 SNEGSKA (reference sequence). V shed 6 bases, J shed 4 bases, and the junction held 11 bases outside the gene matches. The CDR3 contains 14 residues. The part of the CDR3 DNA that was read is TGCAGTGCCAGGTTAGCGGGAACCCTATACGAG. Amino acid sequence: CSARLAGTLYE. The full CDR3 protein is CSARLAGTLYEQYF.

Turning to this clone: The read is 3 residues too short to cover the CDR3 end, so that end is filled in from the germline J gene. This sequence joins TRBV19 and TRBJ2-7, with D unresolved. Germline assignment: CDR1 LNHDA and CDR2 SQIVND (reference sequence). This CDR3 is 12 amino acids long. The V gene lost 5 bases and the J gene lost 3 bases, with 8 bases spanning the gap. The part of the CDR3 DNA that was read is TGTGCCAGTAGTTCGTCAGGCTACGAG. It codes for CASSSSGYE. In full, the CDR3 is CASSSSGYEQYF.

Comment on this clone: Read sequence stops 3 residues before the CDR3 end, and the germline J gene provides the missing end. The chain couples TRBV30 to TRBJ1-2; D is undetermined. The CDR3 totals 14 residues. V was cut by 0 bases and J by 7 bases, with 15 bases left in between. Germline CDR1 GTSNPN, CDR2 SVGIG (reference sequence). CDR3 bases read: TGTGCCTGGAGTGTGTACGGTTCCCGAAGTGGC. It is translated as CAWSVYGSRSG. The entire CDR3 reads CAWSVYGSRSGYTF. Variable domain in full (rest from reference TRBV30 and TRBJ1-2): SQTIHQWPATLVQPVGSPLSLECTVEGTSNPNLYWYRQAAGRGLQLLFYSVGIGQISSEVPQNLSASRPQDRQFILSSKKLLLSDSGFYLCAWSVYGSRSGYTFGSGTRLTVV.

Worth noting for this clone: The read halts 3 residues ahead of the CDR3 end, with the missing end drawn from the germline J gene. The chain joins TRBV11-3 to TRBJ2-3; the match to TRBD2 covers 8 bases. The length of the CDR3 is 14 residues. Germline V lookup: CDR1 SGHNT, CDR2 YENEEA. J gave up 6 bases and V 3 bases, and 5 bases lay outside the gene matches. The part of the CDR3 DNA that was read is TGTGCCAGCAGCTTGTCGGGGGGGGTCGATACG. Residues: CASSLSGGVDT. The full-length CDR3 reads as CASSLSGGVDTQYF.

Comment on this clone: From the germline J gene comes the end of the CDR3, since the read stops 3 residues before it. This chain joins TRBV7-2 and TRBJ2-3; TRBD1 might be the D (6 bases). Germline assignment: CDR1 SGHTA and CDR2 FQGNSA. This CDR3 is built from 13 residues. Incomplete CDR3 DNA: TGTGCCAGCAGCTTAGTGACAGGCCAGCCG. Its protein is CASSLVTGQP. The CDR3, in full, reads CASSLVTGQPQYF.

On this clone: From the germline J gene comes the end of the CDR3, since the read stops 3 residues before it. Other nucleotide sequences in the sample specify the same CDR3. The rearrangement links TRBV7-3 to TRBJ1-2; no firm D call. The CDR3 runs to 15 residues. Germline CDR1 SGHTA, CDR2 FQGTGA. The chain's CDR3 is CASSLTAGAYNDYTF. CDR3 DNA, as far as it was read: TGTGCCAGCAGCTTAACGGCGGGTGCTTACAATGAC.

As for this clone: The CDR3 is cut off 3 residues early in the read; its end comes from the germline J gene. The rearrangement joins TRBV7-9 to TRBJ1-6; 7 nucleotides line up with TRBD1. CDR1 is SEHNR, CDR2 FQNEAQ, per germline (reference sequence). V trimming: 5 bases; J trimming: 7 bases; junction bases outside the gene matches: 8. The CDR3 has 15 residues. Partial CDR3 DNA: TGTGCCAGCAGCCCGTCGACAGGGCAAAATTCACCC. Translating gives CASSPSTGQNSP. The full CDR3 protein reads CASSPSTGQNSPLHF.

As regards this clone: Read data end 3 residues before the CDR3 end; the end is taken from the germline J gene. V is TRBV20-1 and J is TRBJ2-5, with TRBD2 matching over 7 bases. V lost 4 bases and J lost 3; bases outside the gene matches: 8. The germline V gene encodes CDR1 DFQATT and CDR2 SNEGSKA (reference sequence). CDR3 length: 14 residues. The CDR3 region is CSAILAEGKETQYF. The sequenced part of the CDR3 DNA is TGCAGTGCTATTCTAGCGGAGGGAAAAGAGACC.

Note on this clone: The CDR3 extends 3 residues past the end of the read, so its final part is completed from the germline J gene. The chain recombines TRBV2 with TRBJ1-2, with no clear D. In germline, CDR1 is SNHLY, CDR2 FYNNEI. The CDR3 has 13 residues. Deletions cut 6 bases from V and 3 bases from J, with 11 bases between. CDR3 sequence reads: CASSVLSDYGYTF. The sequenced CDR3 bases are TGTGCCAGCAGCGTCCTGAGCGACTATGGC.

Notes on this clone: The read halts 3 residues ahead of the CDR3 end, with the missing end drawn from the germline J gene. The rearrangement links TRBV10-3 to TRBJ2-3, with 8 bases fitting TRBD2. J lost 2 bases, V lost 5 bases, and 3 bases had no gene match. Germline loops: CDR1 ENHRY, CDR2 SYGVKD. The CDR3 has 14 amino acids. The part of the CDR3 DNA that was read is TGTGCCATCAGTAGTAGCGGGGACACAGATACG. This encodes CAISSSGDTDT. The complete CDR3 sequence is CAISSSGDTDTQYF.

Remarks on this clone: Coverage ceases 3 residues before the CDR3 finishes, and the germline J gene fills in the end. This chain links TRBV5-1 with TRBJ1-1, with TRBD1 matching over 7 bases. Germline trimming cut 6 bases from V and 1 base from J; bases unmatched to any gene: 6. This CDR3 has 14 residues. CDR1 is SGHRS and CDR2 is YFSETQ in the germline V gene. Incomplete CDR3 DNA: TGCGCCAGCACCTTACAGGGGCCGAACACTGAA. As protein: CASTLQGPNTE. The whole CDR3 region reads CASTLQGPNTEAFF.

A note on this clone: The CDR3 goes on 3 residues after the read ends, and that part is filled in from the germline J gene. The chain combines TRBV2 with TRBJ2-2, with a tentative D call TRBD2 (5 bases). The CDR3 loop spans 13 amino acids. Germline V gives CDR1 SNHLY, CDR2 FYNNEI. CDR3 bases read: TGTGCCAGCATTCGGGGAGCTAATGAAAAG. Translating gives CASIRGANEK. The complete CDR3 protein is CASIRGANEKLFF. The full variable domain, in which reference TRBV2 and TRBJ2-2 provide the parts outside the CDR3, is EPEVTQTPSHQVTQMGQEVILRCVPISNHLYFYWYRQILGQKVEFLVSFYNNEISEKSEIFDDQFSVERPDGSNFTLKIRSTKLEDSAMYFCASIRGANEKLFFGEGSRLTVL.

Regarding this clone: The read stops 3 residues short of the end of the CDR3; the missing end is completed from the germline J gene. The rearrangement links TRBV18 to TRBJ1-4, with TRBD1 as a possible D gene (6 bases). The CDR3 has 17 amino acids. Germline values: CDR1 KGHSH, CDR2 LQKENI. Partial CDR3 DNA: TGTGCCAGCTCTCTTCAGTTTTTGGCAGGGGCTAATTCACCA. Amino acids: CASSLQFLAGANSP. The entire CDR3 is CASSLQFLAGANSPLFF. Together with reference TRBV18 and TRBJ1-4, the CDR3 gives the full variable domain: NAGVMQNPRHLVRRRGQEARLRCSPMKGHSHVYWYRQLPEEGLKFMVYLQKENIIDESGMPKERFSAEFPKEGPSILRIQQVVRGDSAAYFCASSLQFLAGANSPLFFGSGTQLSVL.

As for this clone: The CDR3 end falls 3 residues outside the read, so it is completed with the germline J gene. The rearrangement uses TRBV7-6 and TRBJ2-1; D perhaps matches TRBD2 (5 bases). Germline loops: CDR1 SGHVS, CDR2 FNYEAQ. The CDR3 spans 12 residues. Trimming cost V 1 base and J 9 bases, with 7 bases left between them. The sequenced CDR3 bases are TGTGCCAGCAGCTTAGTGGCGGGTGAG. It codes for CASSLVAGE. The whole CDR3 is CASSLVAGEQFF.

The CDR3 bases that were read are TGTGCCAGCAATTCAAGACAGGTTACCTTGGAGAACACTGAA. It is translated as CASNSRQVTLENTE. The full CDR3 protein is CASNSRQVTLENTEAFF. This chain links TRBV6-2 or TRBV6-3 with TRBJ1-1; tentative D call: TRBD1 (6 bases). The read gets to within 3 residues of the CDR3 end, and the germline J gene fills in the rest. Deletions cut 7 bases from V and 1 base from J, with 22 bases between. Germline lookup yields CDR1 MNHEY and CDR2 SVGEGT. This CDR3 comprises 17 residues.

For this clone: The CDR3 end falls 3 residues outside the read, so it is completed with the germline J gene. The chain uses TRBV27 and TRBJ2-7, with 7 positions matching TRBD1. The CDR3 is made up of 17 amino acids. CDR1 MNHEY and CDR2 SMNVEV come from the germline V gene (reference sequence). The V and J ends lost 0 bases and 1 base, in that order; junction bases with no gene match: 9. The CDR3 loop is CASSLSSPGTVSYEQYF. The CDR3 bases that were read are TGTGCCAGCAGTTTATCTTCCCCCGGGACAGTTTCCTACGAG.

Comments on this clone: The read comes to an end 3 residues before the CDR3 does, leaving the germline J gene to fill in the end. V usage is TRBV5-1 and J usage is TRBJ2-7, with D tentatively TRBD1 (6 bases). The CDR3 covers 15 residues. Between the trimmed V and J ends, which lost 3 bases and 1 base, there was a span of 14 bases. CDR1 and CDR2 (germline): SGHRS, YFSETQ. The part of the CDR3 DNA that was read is TGCGCCAGCAGCTCCCTACAGGGATTGTCCTACGAG. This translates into CASSSLQGLSYE. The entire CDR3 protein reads CASSSLQGLSYEQYF.

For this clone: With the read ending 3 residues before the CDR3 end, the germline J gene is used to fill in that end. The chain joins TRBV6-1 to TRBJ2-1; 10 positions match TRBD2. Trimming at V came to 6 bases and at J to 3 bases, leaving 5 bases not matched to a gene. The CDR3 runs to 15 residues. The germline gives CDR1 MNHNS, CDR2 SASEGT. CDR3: CASSELAGSYNEQFF. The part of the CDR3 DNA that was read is TGTGCCAGCAGCGAACTAGCGGGAAGCTACAATGAG.

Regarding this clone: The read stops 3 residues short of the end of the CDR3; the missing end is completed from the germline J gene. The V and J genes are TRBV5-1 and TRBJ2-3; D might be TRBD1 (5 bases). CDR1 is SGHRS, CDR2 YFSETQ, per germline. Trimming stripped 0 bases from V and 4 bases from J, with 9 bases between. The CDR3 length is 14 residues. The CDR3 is CASSLGGRSDTQYF. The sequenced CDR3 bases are TGCGCCAGCAGCTTGGGGGGCAGGTCAGATACG.

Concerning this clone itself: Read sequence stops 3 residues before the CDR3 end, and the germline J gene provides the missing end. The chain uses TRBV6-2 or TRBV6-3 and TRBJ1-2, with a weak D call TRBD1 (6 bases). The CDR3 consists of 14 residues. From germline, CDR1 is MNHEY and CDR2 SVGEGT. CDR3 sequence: CASLSYQGNYDYTF. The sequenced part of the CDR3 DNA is TGTGCCAGCCTCAGTTACCAGGGGAACTACGAC.

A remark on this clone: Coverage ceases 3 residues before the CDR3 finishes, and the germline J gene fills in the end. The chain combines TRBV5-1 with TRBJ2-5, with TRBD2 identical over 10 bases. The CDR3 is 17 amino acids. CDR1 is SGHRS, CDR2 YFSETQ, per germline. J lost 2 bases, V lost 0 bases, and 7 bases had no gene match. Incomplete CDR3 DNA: TGCGCCAGCAGCTTGGGGTCTAGCGGGGGAGGACAAGAGACC. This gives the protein CASSLGSSGGGQET. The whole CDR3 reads CASSLGSSGGGQETQYF.

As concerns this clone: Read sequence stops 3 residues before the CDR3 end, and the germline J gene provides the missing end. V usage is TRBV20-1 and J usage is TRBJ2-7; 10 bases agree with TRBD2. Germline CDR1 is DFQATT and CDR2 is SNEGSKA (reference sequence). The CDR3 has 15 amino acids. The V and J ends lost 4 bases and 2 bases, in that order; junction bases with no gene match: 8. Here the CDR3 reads CSAIPGLAATYEQYF. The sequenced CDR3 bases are TGCAGTGCTATCCCAGGACTAGCGGCGACCTACGAG.

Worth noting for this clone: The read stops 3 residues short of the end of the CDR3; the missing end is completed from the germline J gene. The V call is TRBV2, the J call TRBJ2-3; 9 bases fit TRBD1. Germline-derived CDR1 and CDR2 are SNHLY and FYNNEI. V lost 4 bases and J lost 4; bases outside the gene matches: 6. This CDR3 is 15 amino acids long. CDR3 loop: CASSAQGAQADTQYF. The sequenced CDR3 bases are TGTGCCAGCAGTGCACAGGGGGCTCAGGCAGATACG.